This T cell receptor (beta chain) came from a study of response to subunit inactivated influenza vaccine. This clonotype was seen repeatedly, ten times or more. What it binds is not known. Study results and caveats: Authors proposed each seasonal influenza vaccination draws in few new T cells.

Per the germline V gene, CDR1 is KGHDR and CDR2 is SFDVKD. Trimming took 4 bases from V and 0 from J, leaving 8 bases between them. CDR3 length: 14 amino acids. MiXCR, applied by TCRdb to the RT-PCR reads, yields one record per CDR3 protein. This table has under 800,000 distinct CDR3 sequences, approximately 15% appearing once. The sample in question was PBMCs from blood, obtained less than 15 days before vaccination. This receptor was obtained from a man aged 45 to 65 who received an inactivated influenza vaccine. J is TRBJ2-5 and V is TRBV24-1; D possibly corresponds to TRBD2 (5 bases). The CDR3 coding sequence is TGTGCCACCAGTGAAAACGGGAACCAAGAGACCCAGTACTTC. As protein: CATSENGNQETQYF.